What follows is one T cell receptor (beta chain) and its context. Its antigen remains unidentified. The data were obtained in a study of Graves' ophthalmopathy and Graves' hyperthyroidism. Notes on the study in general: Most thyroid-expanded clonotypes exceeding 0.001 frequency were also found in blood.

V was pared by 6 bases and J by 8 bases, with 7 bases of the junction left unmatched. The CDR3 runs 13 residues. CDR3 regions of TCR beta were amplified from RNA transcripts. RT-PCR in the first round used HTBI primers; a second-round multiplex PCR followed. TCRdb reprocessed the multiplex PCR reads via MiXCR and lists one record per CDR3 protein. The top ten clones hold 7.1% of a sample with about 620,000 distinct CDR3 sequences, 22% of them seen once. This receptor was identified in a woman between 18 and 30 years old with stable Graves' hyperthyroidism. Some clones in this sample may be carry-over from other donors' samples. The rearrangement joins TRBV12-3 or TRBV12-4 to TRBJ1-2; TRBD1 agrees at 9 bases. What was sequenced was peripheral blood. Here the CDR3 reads CASSRDRESGYTF. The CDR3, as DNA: TGTGCCAGCAGCCGGGACAGGGAATCCGGCTACACCTTC.